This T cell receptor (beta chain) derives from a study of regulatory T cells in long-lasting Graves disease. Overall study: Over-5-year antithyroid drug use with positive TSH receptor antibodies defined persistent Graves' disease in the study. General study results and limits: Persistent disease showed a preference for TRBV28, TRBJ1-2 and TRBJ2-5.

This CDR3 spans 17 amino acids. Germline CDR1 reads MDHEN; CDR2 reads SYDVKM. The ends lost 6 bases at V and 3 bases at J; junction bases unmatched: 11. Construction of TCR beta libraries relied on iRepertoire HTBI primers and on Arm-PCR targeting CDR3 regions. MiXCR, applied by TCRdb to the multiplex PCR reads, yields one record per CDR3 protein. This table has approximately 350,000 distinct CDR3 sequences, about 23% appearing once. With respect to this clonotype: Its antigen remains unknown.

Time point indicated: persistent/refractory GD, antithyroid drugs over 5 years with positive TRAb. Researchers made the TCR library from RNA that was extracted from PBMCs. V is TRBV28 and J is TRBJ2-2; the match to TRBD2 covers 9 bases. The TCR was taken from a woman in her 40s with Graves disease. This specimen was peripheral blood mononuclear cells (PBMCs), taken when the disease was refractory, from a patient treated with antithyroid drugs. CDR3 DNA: TGTGCCAGCAGAGCTGAGGGCGGGAGGGCCGACACCGGGGAGCTGTTTTTT. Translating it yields CASRAEGGRADTGELFF.